This is a list of T cell receptor beta chains from one sample in a study of cytomegalovirus exposure and HLA in healthy donors. Some clones are missing from TCRdb's copy, which holds only in-frame ones; the method was immunoSEQ multiplex PCR. This sample has some 130,000 clones; approximately 80% occur once, and the top ten carry around 3%. The sample consisted of PBMCs. These receptors all stem from a man aged 40-49 years in good health and CMV-seronegative. Both conserved end residues are part of each CDR3. Fields, in order: D gene, clone size, J gene, V gene, CDR3 DNA, CDR3 protein. The D gene is left open where the match is weak. For some rows the clone size is stated as once, few or many, or as a class when expanded; others skip it.

.,.,TRBJ1-1,TRBV18,TGTGCCAGCTCACCATTCAGCGGGCGGACGAACACTGAAGCTTTCTTT,CASSPFSGRTNTEAFF
.,.,TRBJ2-7,TRBV5-1,TGCGCCAGCAGCTTGGGATTCAGGGCACCCTACGAGCAGTACTTC,CASSLGFRAPYEQYF
.,.,TRBJ1-2,TRBV25-1,TGTGCCAGCAGTGAATCTGGAGTCTTTAGCTACACCTTC,CASSESGVFSYTF
.,.,TRBJ2-1,TRBV14,TGTGCCAGCAGCCAAGATCTGGCAGGGGGGTACAATGAGCAGTTCTTC,CASSQDLAGGYNEQFF
TRBD1,.,TRBJ1-1,TRBV27,TGTGCCAGCAGTGACAGGGGAAACACTGAAGCTTTCTTT,CASSDRGNTEAFF
.,.,TRBJ1-5,TRBV30,TGTGCCTTGACTACAGCGTTTCATCAGCCCCAGCATTTT,CALTTAFHQPQHF
.,.,TRBJ2-7,TRBV6-5,TGTGCCAGCAGTCTACAGGGTCCCCACGAGCAGTACTTC,CASSLQGPHEQYF
.,once,TRBJ2-6,TRBV7-2,TGTGCCAGCAGCTTTACTAGTTCTGGGGCCAACGTCCTGACTTTC,CASSFTSSGANVLTF
TRBD1,.,TRBJ1-2,TRBV4-1,TGCGCCAGCAGCCAAGAGCATTCGGGACAGGGGGCATATGGCTACACCTTC,CASSQEHSGQGAYGYTF
TRBD1,.,TRBJ2-6,TRBV25-1,TGTGCCAGCAGTGATTGGGGACAGGGGACGTCTGGGGCCAACGTCCTGACTTTC,CASSDWGQGTSGANVLTF
.,.,TRBJ1-4,TRBV7-2,TGTGCCAGCAGCCTGAGTGGGGGCGGAACTAATGAAAAACTGTTTTTT,CASSLSGGGTNEKLFF
TRBD1,few,TRBJ2-1,TRBV25-1,TGTGCCAGCAGTAGTCCGGACAGGTGGAATGAGCAGTTCTTC,CASSSPDRWNEQFF
TRBD2,.,TRBJ2-2,TRBV7-9,TGTGCCAGCGGGAGGGGAGACACGGCCACCGGGGAGCTGTTTTTT,CASGRGDTATGELFF
TRBD1,.,TRBJ1-1,TRBV7-9,TGTGCCAGCAGCTTATTGGTACAGGGGGGGACTGAAGCTTTCTTT,CASSLLVQGGTEAFF
.,few,TRBJ2-7,TRBV6-6,TGTGCCAGCAGTCCCGACAGGGGGACTAGCGAGCAGTACTTC,CASSPDRGTSEQYF
.,.,TRBJ2-7,TRBV7-2,TGTGCCAGCACCACACGGGGTGACGCCGACGAGCAGTACTTC,CASTTRGDADEQYF
TRBD2,once,TRBJ2-5,TRBV30,TGTGCCTGGAGTGTGGGAGGGAAGGAGACCCAGTACTTC,CAWSVGGKETQYF
TRBD1,.,TRBJ1-1,TRBV9,TGTGCCAGCAGCGCGCTTAGGGGGCCGGCGGACACTGAAGCTTTCTTT,CASSALRGPADTEAFF
.,few,TRBJ2-3,TRBV6-1,TGTGCCAGCAGTGGGAATCGGGTCGGCACAGATACGCAGTATTTT,CASSGNRVGTDTQYF
TRBD2,.,TRBJ2-7,TRBV28,TGTGCCAGCATTGCGGGAGGGTTCCACGAGCAGTACTTC,CASIAGGFHEQYF
TRBD2,.,TRBJ2-7,TRBV4-2,TGTGCCAGCAGCCAAGACCCGACTAGCGGCTACGAGCAGTACTTC,CASSQDPTSGYEQYF
TRBD2,few,TRBJ2-3,TRBV10-3,TGTGCCATCTCGGATCCCCTAGCGGGGGGGCAAGATACGCAGTATTTT,CAISDPLAGGQDTQYF
.,once,TRBJ1-1,TRBV2,TGTGCCAGCAGTTGGATGGAGTCGAACACTGAAGCTTTCTTT,CASSWMESNTEAFF
TRBD2,.,TRBJ2-7,TRBV6-6,TGTGCCAGCAGTTACCCAACCGGGACTAGCTTCTACGAGCAGTACTTC,CASSYPTGTSFYEQYF
.,.,TRBJ1-1,TRBV29-1,TGCAGCACCCTAGTAGTTTTGAACACTGAAGCTTTCTTT,CSTLVVLNTEAFF
TRBD1,.,TRBJ2-7,TRBV2,TGTGCCAGCAAGGTGGACACAGGGGGCCCTGGAGCCGCTAAAGAGCAGTACTTC,CASKVDTGGPGAAKEQYF
.,.,TRBJ1-2,TRBV21-1,TGTGCCAGCAGCAAAGTCGTCAGGGGAGGGGGAGCTAACTATGGCTACACCTTC,CASSKVVRGGGANYGYTF
.,.,TRBJ2-3,TRBV19,TGTGCCAGTAGTTTGGGCGGGGGCCCCCTCCATACGCAGTATTTT,CASSLGGGPLHTQYF
TRBD1,.,TRBJ1-1,TRBV5-5,TGTGCCAGCAGCATCGGACAGGGACGGACTGAAGCTTTCTTT,CASSIGQGRTEAFF
TRBD1,few,TRBJ1-1,TRBV30,TGTGCCTGGAGGGGCCGGAGAGAGGGGGCTCTAGGATACACTGAAGCTTTCTTT,CAWRGRREGALGYTEAFF
TRBD1,once,TRBJ2-7,TRBV9,TGTGCCAGCAGTCCAACAGGACAGGGCTACGAGCAGTACTTC,CASSPTGQGYEQYF
.,once,TRBJ2-5,TRBV5-4,TGTGCCAGCAGCGCCGGGACTGCTTGGGAGACCCAGTACTTC,CASSAGTAWETQYF
TRBD2,few,TRBJ2-1,TRBV12-5,TGTGCTAGTGCCTTGACTAGCGGGAGTAATGAGCAGTTCTTC,CASALTSGSNEQFF
TRBD2,.,TRBJ2-7,TRBV7-6,TGTGCCAGCAGCGTAGGACTAGCGGGTGACGAGCAGTACTTC,CASSVGLAGDEQYF
.,.,TRBJ1-1,TRBV15,TGTGCCACCAGCAGAGCCCCCTTCCGGGGGGCCACTGAAGCTTTCTTT,CATSRAPFRGATEAFF